This T cell receptor (beta chain) came from a study of CD8+ T cells in alopecia areata. Sampling of alopecia areata patients yielded lesional scalp punch biopsies as well as peripheral blood. The length of the CDR3 is 13 residues. V was trimmed by 7 bases and J by 6 bases, leaving 15 bases between them. Germline CDR1 and CDR2: MDHEN and SYDVKM. TCR sequencing used cDNA made by reverse transcription of extracted RNA. Libraries were prepared by immunoSEQ multiplex PCR; TCRdb keeps only in-frame clonotypes and omits some of them. The repertoire consists of over 15,000 clones, with 50% to 65% occurring once and the leading ten covering around an eighth.

Source material: skin. The receptor was derived from a human donor with alopecia areata. The chain links TRBV28 to TRBJ1-1; no definite D call. CDR3 residues: CASTPPRRAEAFF. Written as DNA, the CDR3 is TGTGCCAGCACCCCGCCCAGGAGGGCTGAAGCTTTCTTT.